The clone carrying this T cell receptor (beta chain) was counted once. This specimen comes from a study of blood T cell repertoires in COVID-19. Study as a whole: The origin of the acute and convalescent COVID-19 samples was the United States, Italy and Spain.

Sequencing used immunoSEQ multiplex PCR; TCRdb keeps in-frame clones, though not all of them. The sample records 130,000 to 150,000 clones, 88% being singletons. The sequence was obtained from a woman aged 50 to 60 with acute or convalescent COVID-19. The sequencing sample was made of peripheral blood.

CDR3 loop: CAISGLNEQFF. The CDR3 bases are TGTGCCATCAGTGGACTGAATGAGCAGTTCTTC. The rearrangement joins TRBV10-3 to TRBJ2-1; no clear D. Germline CDR1 and CDR2: ENHRY and SYGVKD. The CDR3 is 11 residues long. The V gene lost 4 bases and the J gene lost 7 bases, with 5 bases spanning the gap.